This TCR beta chain was retrieved from a study of cytomegalovirus exposure and HLA in healthy donors. Study-wide results and caveats: For TCR beta chains, V- and J-gene trimming was later linked to a missense DCLRE1C variant.

In regard to this clone: The target antigen is unknown.

Despite likely unrecorded immune exposures, the donors were nominally healthy at the time of sampling. V was clipped by 0 bases and J by 0 bases, with 4 bases between them. The germline CDR1 and CDR2 sequences are SGHNT and YYREEE (reference sequence). This CDR3 spans 13 amino acids. The PCR had 60 Vbeta and 13 Jbeta primers. The repertoire was sequenced with immunoSEQ multiplex PCR; TCRdb's copy has only in-frame clones and lacks some. Here the sample spans 150,000 to 200,000 clones, over 65% being singletons. This TCR derives from a man in his forties or fifties in good health and CMV-seropositive. The sequencing input was PBMCs. The chain joins TRBV5-4 to TRBJ2-7; D not resolved. The CDR3 sequence: CASSLVGSYEQYF. CDR3 nucleotides: TGTGCCAGCAGCTTGGTCGGCTCCTACGAGCAGTACTTC.